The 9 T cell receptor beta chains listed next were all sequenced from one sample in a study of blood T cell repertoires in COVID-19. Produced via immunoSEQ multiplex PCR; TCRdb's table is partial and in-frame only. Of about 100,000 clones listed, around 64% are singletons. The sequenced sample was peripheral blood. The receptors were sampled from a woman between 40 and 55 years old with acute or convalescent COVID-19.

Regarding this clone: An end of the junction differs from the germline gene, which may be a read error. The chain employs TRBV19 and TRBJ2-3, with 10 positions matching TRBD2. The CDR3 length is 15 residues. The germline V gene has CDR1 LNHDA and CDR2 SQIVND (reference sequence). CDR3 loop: CASSLERGGWDTQYF. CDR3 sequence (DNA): TGTGCCAGTAGTTTAGAGCGGGGGGGCTGGGATACGCAGTATTTT.

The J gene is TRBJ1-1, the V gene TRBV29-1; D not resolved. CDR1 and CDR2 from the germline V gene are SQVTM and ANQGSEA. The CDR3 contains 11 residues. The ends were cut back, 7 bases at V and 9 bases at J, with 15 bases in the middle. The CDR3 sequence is CSGLRGGQAFF. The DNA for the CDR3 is TGCAGCGGCCTCCGAGGAGGTCAAGCTTTCTTT.

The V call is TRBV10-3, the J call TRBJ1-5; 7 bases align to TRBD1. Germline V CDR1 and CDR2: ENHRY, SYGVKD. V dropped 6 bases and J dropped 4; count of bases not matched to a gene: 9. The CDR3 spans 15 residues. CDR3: CAISRTGQDNQPQHF. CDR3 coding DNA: TGTGCCATCAGCCGGACCGGACAGGATAATCAGCCCCAGCATTTT.

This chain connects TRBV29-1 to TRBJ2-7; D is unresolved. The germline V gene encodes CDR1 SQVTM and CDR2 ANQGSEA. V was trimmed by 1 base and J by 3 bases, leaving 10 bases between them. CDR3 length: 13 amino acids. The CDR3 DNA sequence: TGCAGCGTTGAAGGGAACTCGGGCTACGAGCAGTACTTC. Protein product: CSVEGNSGYEQYF.

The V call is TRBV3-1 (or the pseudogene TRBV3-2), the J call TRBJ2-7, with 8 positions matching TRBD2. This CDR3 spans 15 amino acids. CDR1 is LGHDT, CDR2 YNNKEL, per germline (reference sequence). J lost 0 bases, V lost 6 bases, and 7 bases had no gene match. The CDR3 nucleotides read TGTGCCAGCAGATACTCCGGGACTAGCTCCTACGAGCAGTACTTC. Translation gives CASRYSGTSSYEQYF.

The CDR3 protein is CATSKGGGSYEQYF. The CDR3 nucleotides read TGTGCCACTTCAAAGGGAGGAGGCTCCTACGAGCAGTACTTC. The gene calls are TRBV2 and TRBJ2-7, with D possibly being TRBD2 (6 bases). V dropped 10 bases and J dropped 0 bases, with 16 bases sitting between them. Germline loops: CDR1 SNHLY, CDR2 FYNNEI. The CDR3 extends over 14 amino acids.

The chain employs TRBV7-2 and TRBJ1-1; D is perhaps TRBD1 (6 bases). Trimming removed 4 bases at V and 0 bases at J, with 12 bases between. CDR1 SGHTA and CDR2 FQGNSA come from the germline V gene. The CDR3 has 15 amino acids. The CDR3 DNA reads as TGTGCCAGCAGCTACTGGACAGACATGAACACTGAAGCTTTCTTT. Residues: CASSYWTDMNTEAFF.

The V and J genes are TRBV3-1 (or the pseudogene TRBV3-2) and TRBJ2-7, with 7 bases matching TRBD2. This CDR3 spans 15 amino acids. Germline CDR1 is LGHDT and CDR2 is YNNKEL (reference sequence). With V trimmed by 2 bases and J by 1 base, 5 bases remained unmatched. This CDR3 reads CASSQSGTVSYEQYF. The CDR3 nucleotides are TGTGCCAGCAGCCAAAGCGGGACGGTGTCCTACGAGCAGTACTTC.

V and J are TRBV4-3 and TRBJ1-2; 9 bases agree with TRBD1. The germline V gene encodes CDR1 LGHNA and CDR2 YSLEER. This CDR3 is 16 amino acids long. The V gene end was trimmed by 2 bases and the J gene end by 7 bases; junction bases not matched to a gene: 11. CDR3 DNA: TGCGCCAGCAGCCAAAACCTCCGGACAGGGGCGCGTGGCTACACCTTC. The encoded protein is CASSQNLRTGARGYTF.